This record covers a single T cell receptor beta chain. This record comes from a study of cytomegalovirus exposure and HLA in healthy donors. In the PCR, 60 Vbeta and 13 Jbeta primers were used. The protocol was immunoSEQ multiplex PCR, while the TCRdb copy is restricted to in-frame clones and leaves out a portion. The table shows more than 110,000 clones, with 78% occurring only once. CDR1 is MNHNS and CDR2 is SASEGT in the germline V gene. The CDR3 runs to 16 residues. Trimming cost V 3 bases and J 6 bases; bases outside gene matches: 7. This TCR was recovered from a male donor in good health and CMV-seronegative. The J gene is TRBJ2-2, the V gene TRBV6-1; 10 positions agree with TRBD1. Sample: PBMCs. The CDR3 spells CASSDLTGGYAGELFF. For the CDR3, the DNA is TGTGCCAGCAGTGACTTGACAGGGGGCTATGCCGGGGAGCTGTTTTTT.